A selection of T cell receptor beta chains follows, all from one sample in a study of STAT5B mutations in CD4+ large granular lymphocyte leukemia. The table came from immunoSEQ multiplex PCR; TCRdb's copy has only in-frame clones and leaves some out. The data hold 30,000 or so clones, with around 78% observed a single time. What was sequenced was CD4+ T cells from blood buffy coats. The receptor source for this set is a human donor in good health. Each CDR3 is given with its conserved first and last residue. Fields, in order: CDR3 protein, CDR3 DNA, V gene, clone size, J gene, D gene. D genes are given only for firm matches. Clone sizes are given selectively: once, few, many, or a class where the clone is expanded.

CDR3 protein: CASSPDRGSGNTIYF
CDR3 DNA: TGTGCCAGCAGTCCCGACAGGGGCTCTGGAAACACCATATATTTT
V gene: TRBV28
clone size: once
J gene: TRBJ1-3
D gene: TRBD1

CDR3 protein: CSVEDLVNTQYF
CDR3 DNA: TGCAGCGTTGAAGATCTGGTAAATACGCAGTATTTT
V gene: TRBV29-1
clone size: once
J gene: TRBJ2-3
D gene: .

CDR3 protein: CASSGQGVRGGDTQYF
CDR3 DNA: TGTGCCAGCAGCGGCCAAGGGGTGCGGGGGGGAGATACGCAGTATTTT
V gene: TRBV2
clone size: .
J gene: TRBJ2-3
D gene: TRBD2

CDR3 protein: CASTSGPWNEQFF
CDR3 DNA: TGTGCCAGCACATCGGGCCCGTGGAATGAGCAGTTCTTC
V gene: TRBV27
clone size: .
J gene: TRBJ2-1
D gene: .

CDR3 protein: CASSYTPGQRGHEQYF
CDR3 DNA: TGTGCCAGCAGCTATACCCCGGGACAGCGTGGCCACGAGCAGTACTTC
V gene: TRBV5-8
clone size: .
J gene: TRBJ2-7
D gene: TRBD1

CDR3 protein: CASSSPGTGRTLHF
CDR3 DNA: TGTGCCAGCAGTTCCCCCGGGACAGGGCGGACCCTCCACTTT
V gene: TRBV6-5
clone size: .
J gene: TRBJ1-6
D gene: TRBD1

CDR3 protein: CASSLMGETQYF
CDR3 DNA: TGTGCCAGCAGCTTAATGGGGGAGACCCAGTACTTC
V gene: TRBV7-3
clone size: .
J gene: TRBJ2-5
D gene: .

CDR3 protein: CASSLGGVGTGELFF
CDR3 DNA: TGTGCCAGCAGCTTAGGGGGAGTCGGCACCGGGGAGCTGTTTTTT
V gene: TRBV7-9
clone size: .
J gene: TRBJ2-2
D gene: .

CDR3 protein: CASSFTDIGNIQYF
CDR3 DNA: TGTGCCAGCAGCTTTACCGATATAGGAAACATTCAGTACTTC
V gene: TRBV7-2
clone size: .
J gene: TRBJ2-4
D gene: .

CDR3 protein: CAWSVQMNTEAFF
CDR3 DNA: TGTGCCTGGAGTGTGCAGATGAACACTGAAGCTTTCTTT
V gene: TRBV30
clone size: few
J gene: TRBJ1-1
D gene: .

CDR3 protein: CASSLEQYGYTF
CDR3 DNA: TGTGCCAGCAGTTTAGAACAGTATGGCTACACCTTC
V gene: TRBV28
clone size: .
J gene: TRBJ1-2
D gene: .

CDR3 protein: CASSYTGQATGKETQYF
CDR3 DNA: TGTGCCAGCAGTTACACAGGACAGGCCACGGGAAAAGAGACCCAGTACTTC
V gene: TRBV6-7
clone size: once
J gene: TRBJ2-5
D gene: TRBD1

CDR3 protein: CASVGLEQFF
CDR3 DNA: TGTGCCAGCGTCGGTCTTGAGCAGTTCTTC
V gene: TRBV2
clone size: few
J gene: TRBJ2-1
D gene: .

CDR3 protein: CASSLGRRSGNTIYF
CDR3 DNA: TGTGCCAGCAGCCTGGGACGGCGCTCTGGAAACACCATATATTTT
V gene: TRBV14
clone size: .
J gene: TRBJ1-3
D gene: .

CDR3 protein: CASSSRRGGSTDTQYF
CDR3 DNA: TGTGCCAGCAGCTCGAGGCGCGGAGGGAGCACAGATACGCAGTATTTT
V gene: TRBV7-2
clone size: .
J gene: TRBJ2-3
D gene: .

CDR3 protein: CASSILTGTGDYEQYF
CDR3 DNA: TGTGCCAGTAGTATCCTCACCGGGACAGGCGACTACGAGCAGTACTTC
V gene: TRBV19
clone size: .
J gene: TRBJ2-7
D gene: TRBD1